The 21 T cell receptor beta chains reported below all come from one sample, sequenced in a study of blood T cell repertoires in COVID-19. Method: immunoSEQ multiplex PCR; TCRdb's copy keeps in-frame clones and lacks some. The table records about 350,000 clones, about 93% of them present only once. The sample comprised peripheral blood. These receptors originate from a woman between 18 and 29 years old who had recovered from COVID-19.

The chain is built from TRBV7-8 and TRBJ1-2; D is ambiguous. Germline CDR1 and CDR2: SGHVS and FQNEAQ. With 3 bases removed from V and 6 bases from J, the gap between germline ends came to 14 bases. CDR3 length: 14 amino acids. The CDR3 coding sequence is TGTGCCAGCAGCTTCGGGGAAGGGAGGGATGGCTACACCTTC. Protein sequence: CASSFGEGRDGYTF.

CDR3 in amino acids: CASSEFPPLRTGLYEQYV. CDR3 DNA: TGTGCCAGCAGTGAATTTCCCCCTCTCCGGACAGGGCTCTACGAGCAGTACGTC. The chain links TRBV2 to TRBJ2-7; 8 bases are a match to TRBD1. There are 18 residues in the CDR3. Germline values: CDR1 SNHLY, CDR2 FYNNEI. V dropped 2 bases and J dropped 3; count of bases not matched to a gene: 15.

The CDR3 DNA reads TGCGCCAGCAGCCCTAACACCGGAGGAGAGACCCAGTACTTC. This encodes CASSPNTGGETQYF. The chain links TRBV5-1 to TRBJ2-5; D possibly corresponds to TRBD2 (5 bases). Per germline, CDR1 SGHRS and CDR2 YFSETQ. The length of the CDR3 is 14 residues. V gave up 4 bases and J gave up 4 bases, with 14 bases separating them.

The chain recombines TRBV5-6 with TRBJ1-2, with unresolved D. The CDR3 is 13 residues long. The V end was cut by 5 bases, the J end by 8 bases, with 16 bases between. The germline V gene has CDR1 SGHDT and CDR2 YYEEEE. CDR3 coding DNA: TGTGCCAGCAGGTCTCTTGGAGGGAGAGGCTACACCTTC. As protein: CASRSLGGRGYTF.

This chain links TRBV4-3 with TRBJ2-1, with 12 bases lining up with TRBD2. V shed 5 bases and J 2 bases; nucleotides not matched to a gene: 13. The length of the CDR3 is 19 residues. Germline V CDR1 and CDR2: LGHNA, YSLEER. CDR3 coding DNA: TGCGCCAGCAGCTTTCGACTAGCGGGAGTGGACCCCGCCTACAATGAGCAGTTCTTC. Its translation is CASSFRLAGVDPAYNEQFF.

The CDR3 region has the DNA TGTGCCAGCAGCTTAGACGGGGTCAGAGGTCGGGAGACCCAGTACTTC. Translating gives CASSLDGVRGRETQYF. The V and J genes are TRBV11-2 and TRBJ2-5; maybe TRBD2 (5 bases). This CDR3 region has 16 residues. V lost 0 bases and J lost 5, with 16 bases in between. Germline assignment: CDR1 SGHAT and CDR2 FQNNGV. Using reference TRBV11-2 and TRBJ2-5 for the parts outside the CDR3, the full variable domain is EAGVAQSPRYKIIEKRQSVAFWCNPISGHATLYWYQQILGQGPKLLIQFQNNGVVDDSQLPKDRFSAERLKGVDSTLKIQPAKLEDSAVYLCASSLDGVRGRETQYFGPGTRLLVL.

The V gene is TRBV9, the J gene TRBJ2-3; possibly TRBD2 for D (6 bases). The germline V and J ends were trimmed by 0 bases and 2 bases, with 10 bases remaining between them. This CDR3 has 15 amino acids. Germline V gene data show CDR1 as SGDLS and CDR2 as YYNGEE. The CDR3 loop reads CASSVGSGVTDTQYF. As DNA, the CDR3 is TGTGCCAGCAGCGTAGGCTCGGGAGTCACAGATACGCAGTATTTT.

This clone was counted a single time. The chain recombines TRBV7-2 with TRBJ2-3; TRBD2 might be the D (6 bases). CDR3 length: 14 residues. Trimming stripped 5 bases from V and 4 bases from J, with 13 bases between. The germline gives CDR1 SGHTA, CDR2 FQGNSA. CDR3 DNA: TGTGCCAGCAGCCCACGCGGGGCGTCAGATACGCAGTATTTT. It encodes CASSPRGASDTQYF.

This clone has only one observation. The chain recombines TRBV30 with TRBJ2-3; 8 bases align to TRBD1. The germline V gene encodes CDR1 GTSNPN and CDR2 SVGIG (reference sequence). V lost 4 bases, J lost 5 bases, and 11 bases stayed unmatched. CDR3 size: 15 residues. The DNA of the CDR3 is TGTGCCTGGAACGTCCTTTCAGGGGGCAGAGATACGCAGTATTTT. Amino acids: CAWNVLSGGRDTQYF.

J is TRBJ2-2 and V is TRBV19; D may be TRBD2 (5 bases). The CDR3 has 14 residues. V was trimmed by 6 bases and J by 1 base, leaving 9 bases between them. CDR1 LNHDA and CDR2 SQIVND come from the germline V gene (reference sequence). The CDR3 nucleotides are TGTGCCAGTAGCTGGGGAGTGAACACCGGGGAGCTGTTTTTT. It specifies CASSWGVNTGELFF.

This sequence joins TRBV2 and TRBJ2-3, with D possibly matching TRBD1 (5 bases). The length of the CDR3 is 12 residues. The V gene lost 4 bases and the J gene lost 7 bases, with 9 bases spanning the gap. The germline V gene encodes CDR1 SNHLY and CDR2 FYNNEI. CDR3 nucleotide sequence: TGTGCCAGCAGTGGTGACAGTTATACGCAGTATTTT. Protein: CASSGDSYTQYF.

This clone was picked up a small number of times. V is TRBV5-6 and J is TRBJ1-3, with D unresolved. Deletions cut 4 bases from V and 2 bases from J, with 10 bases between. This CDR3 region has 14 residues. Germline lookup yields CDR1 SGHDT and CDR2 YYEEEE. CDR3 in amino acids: CASSSGIPGNTIYF. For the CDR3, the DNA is TGTGCCAGCAGCAGCGGGATCCCTGGAAACACCATATATTTT.

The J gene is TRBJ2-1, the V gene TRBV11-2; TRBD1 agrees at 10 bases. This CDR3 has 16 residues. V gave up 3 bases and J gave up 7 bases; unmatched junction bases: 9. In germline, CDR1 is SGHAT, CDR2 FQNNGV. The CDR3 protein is CASSLTGTGAGNEQFF. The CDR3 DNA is TGTGCCAGCAGCTTGACCGGGACAGGGGCGGGTAATGAGCAGTTCTTC.

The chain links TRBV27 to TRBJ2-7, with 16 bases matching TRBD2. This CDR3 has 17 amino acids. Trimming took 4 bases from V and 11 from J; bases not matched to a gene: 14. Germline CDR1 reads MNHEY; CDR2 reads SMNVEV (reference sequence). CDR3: CASSSPLVGLAGGVKYV. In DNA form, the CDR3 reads TGTGCCAGCAGTTCTCCCCTCGTGGGACTAGCGGGGGGGGTTAAGTACGTC.

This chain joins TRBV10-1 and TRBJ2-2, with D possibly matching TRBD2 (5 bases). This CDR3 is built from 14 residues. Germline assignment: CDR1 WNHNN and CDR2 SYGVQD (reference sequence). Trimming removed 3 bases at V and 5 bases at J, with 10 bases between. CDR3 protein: CASSDRRGTGELFF. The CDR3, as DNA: TGCGCCAGCAGTGATCGGAGAGGGACCGGGGAGCTGTTTTTT.

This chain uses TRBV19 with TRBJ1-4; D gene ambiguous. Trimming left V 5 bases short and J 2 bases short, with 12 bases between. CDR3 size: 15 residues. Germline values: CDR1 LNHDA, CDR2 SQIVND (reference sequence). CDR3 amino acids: CASSPSIATNEKLFF. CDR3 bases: TGTGCCAGTAGTCCGTCTATCGCGACTAATGAAAAACTGTTTTTT.

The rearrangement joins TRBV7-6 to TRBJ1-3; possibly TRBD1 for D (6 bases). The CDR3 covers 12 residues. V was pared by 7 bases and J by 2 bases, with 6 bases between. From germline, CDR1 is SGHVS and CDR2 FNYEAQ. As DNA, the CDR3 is TGTGCCAGCAAGGGGGCTGGAAACACCATATATTTT. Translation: CASKGAGNTIYF.

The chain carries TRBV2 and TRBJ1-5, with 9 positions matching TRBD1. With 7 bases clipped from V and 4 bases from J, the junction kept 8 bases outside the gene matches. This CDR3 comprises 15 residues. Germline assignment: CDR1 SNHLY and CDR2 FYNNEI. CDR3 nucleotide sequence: TGTGCCAGCACTTTCCGGACAGGGGTAAATCAGCCCCAGCATTTT. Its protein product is CASTFRTGVNQPQHF.

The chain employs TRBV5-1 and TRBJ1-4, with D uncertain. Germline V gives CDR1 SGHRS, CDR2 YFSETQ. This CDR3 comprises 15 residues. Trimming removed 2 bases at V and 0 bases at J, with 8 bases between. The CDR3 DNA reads TGCGCCAGCAGCTTCTTCTCCTCAACTAATGAAAAACTGTTTTTT. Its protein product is CASSFFSSTNEKLFF.

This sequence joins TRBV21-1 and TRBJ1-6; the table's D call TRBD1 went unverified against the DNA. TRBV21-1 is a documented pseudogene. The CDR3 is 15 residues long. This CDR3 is CASSKITGKGSPLHF. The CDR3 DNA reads TGTGCCAGCAGCAAAATAACAGGGAAGGGCTCACCCCTCCACTTT.

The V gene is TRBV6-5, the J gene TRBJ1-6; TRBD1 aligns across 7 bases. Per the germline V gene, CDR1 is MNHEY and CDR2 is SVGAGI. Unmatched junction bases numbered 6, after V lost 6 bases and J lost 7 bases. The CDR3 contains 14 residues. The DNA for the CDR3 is TGTGCCAGCAGCCGCGACAGGGCAAATTCACCCCTCCACTTT. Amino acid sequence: CASSRDRANSPLHF.